The rows below give T cell receptor beta chains drawn from one sample of a study of blood T cell repertoires in COVID-19. Only in-frame clones appear in the TCRdb table, and some are missing; sequencing was by immunoSEQ multiplex PCR. The sample contains approximately 220,000 clones, under 90% of which appear only once. The specimen sequenced was peripheral blood. The receptors derive from a man between 50 and 59 years old with acute or convalescent COVID-19. Both conserved end residues are part of each CDR3. The order of the fields is CDR3 protein, CDR3 length, J gene, V gene.

CDR3 protein: CASSQEPSGVGNEQFF; CDR3 length: 16; J gene: TRBJ2-1; V gene: TRBV4-1
CDR3 protein: CASSSTGSDYGYTF; CDR3 length: 14; J gene: TRBJ1-2; V gene: TRBV7-9
CDR3 protein: CASSYGQIDGYTF; CDR3 length: 13; J gene: TRBJ1-2; V gene: TRBV6-5
CDR3 protein: CASSPYPGGLSYEQYF; CDR3 length: 16; J gene: TRBJ2-7; V gene: TRBV18
CDR3 protein: CASSSRTGGTTEAFF; CDR3 length: 15; J gene: TRBJ1-1; V gene: TRBV5-4
CDR3 protein: CASSARQRNTEAFF; CDR3 length: 14; J gene: TRBJ1-1; V gene: TRBV5-6
CDR3 protein: CASTTVSRAEAFF; CDR3 length: 13; J gene: TRBJ1-1; V gene: TRBV6-1
CDR3 protein: CASSPPGTGYGYTF; CDR3 length: 14; J gene: TRBJ1-2; V gene: TRBV18
CDR3 protein: CASSVYGGTISGNTIYF; CDR3 length: 17; J gene: TRBJ1-3; V gene: TRBV9
CDR3 protein: CASSATGESNTEAFF; CDR3 length: 15; J gene: TRBJ1-1; V gene: TRBV10-2
CDR3 protein: CASSSVAGGFLSTDTQYF; CDR3 length: 18; J gene: TRBJ2-3; V gene: TRBV7-2
CDR3 protein: CASSPQGLSSPLHF; CDR3 length: 14; J gene: TRBJ1-6; V gene: TRBV18
CDR3 protein: CASSLFRDRGDQPQHF; CDR3 length: 16; J gene: TRBJ1-5; V gene: TRBV7-9
CDR3 protein: CASSLDYYNEQFF; CDR3 length: 13; J gene: TRBJ2-1; V gene: TRBV5-4
CDR3 protein: CASSPRGGSGETQYF; CDR3 length: 15; J gene: TRBJ2-5; V gene: TRBV7-6
CDR3 protein: CASSFSEGYGYTF; CDR3 length: 13; J gene: TRBJ1-2; V gene: TRBV27
CDR3 protein: CAWSQQLRSAQHF; CDR3 length: 13; J gene: TRBJ1-5; V gene: TRBV30
CDR3 protein: CSAEGEKLFF; CDR3 length: 10; J gene: TRBJ1-4; V gene: TRBV29-1
CDR3 protein: CASLKLPDTQYF; CDR3 length: 12; J gene: TRBJ2-3; V gene: TRBV2
CDR3 protein: CASGLVKSFYEQYF; CDR3 length: 14; J gene: TRBJ2-7; V gene: TRBV12-5
CDR3 protein: CASSLDGGGNSPLHF; CDR3 length: 15; J gene: TRBJ1-6; V gene: TRBV5-1
CDR3 protein: CASSHPQISTEAFF; CDR3 length: 14; J gene: TRBJ1-1; V gene: TRBV4-2
CDR3 protein: CASSPAFLRTQHF; CDR3 length: 13; J gene: TRBJ1-5; V gene: TRBV4-1
CDR3 protein: CASSPLSRETQYF; CDR3 length: 13; J gene: TRBJ2-5; V gene: TRBV27
CDR3 protein: CASSLPTDNYGYTF; CDR3 length: 14; J gene: TRBJ1-2; V gene: TRBV7-9
CDR3 protein: CASSSTSGNQPQHF; CDR3 length: 14; J gene: TRBJ1-5; V gene: TRBV27
CDR3 protein: CASSQGRGTEAFF; CDR3 length: 13; J gene: TRBJ1-1; V gene: TRBV3-1/TRBV3-2
CDR3 protein: CASSRWTVNTGELFF; CDR3 length: 15; J gene: TRBJ2-2; V gene: TRBV6-5
CDR3 protein: CSVGQGGTDAEAFF; CDR3 length: 14; J gene: TRBJ1-1; V gene: TRBV29-1
CDR3 protein: CSVEGLAGRSYNEQFF; CDR3 length: 16; J gene: TRBJ2-1; V gene: TRBV29-1
CDR3 protein: CAWSDPRGSNYGYTF; CDR3 length: 15; J gene: TRBJ1-2; V gene: TRBV30
CDR3 protein: CASSPQVDTTEAFF; CDR3 length: 14; J gene: TRBJ1-1; V gene: TRBV7-2
CDR3 protein: CASSRGGGVVLYRNQPQHF; CDR3 length: 19; J gene: TRBJ1-5; V gene: TRBV5-6
CDR3 protein: CASSPLPGNTEAFF; CDR3 length: 14; J gene: TRBJ1-1; V gene: TRBV18
CDR3 protein: CASSGGVQPQHF; CDR3 length: 12; J gene: TRBJ1-5; V gene: TRBV2
CDR3 protein: CASHGTMNTEAFF; CDR3 length: 13; J gene: TRBJ1-1; V gene: TRBV19
CDR3 protein: CAWSVPGVNQPQHF; CDR3 length: 14; J gene: TRBJ1-5; V gene: TRBV30
CDR3 protein: CASSSGMGGTEAFF; CDR3 length: 14; J gene: TRBJ1-1; V gene: TRBV27
CDR3 protein: CASSEEEQGAMWEQYF; CDR3 length: 16; J gene: TRBJ2-7; V gene: TRBV2
CDR3 protein: CASSLGQGAPYSNQPQHF; CDR3 length: 18; J gene: TRBJ1-5; V gene: TRBV4-1
CDR3 protein: CAWGTGPYGYTF; CDR3 length: 12; J gene: TRBJ1-2; V gene: TRBV30
CDR3 protein: CASSSRGGGYTF; CDR3 length: 12; J gene: TRBJ1-2; V gene: TRBV6-5
CDR3 protein: CASSLAWSSAGNTIYF; CDR3 length: 16; J gene: TRBJ1-3; V gene: TRBV11-2
CDR3 protein: CASSEGGGQPQHF; CDR3 length: 13; J gene: TRBJ1-5; V gene: TRBV2
CDR3 protein: CASSLVGGDGTEAFF; CDR3 length: 15; J gene: TRBJ1-1; V gene: TRBV5-1
CDR3 protein: CASAPPPGQGATNEKLFF; CDR3 length: 18; J gene: TRBJ1-4; V gene: TRBV9
CDR3 protein: CASSGRQGGNSPLHF; CDR3 length: 15; J gene: TRBJ1-6; V gene: TRBV11-2
CDR3 protein: CASTPRQSGANVLTF; CDR3 length: 15; J gene: TRBJ2-6; V gene: TRBV6-6
CDR3 protein: CASSPRGGTGELFF; CDR3 length: 14; J gene: TRBJ2-2; V gene: TRBV11-2
CDR3 protein: CASSSAYPGTEDSPLHF; CDR3 length: 17; J gene: TRBJ1-6; V gene: TRBV5-1
CDR3 protein: CASSQDRRQGYEQYF; CDR3 length: 15; J gene: TRBJ2-7; V gene: TRBV14
CDR3 protein: CASSLGTGEVVYGYTF; CDR3 length: 16; J gene: TRBJ1-2; V gene: TRBV5-4
CDR3 protein: CAISERQGGNQPQHF; CDR3 length: 15; J gene: TRBJ1-5; V gene: TRBV10-3
CDR3 protein: CASSGDSEAFF; CDR3 length: 11; J gene: TRBJ1-1; V gene: TRBV9
CDR3 protein: CASSLEGVVNEKLFF; CDR3 length: 15; J gene: TRBJ1-4; V gene: TRBV5-1
CDR3 protein: CASSLDRGRIYTEAFF; CDR3 length: 16; J gene: TRBJ1-1; V gene: TRBV5-6
CDR3 protein: CASSLGGGTEAFF; CDR3 length: 13; J gene: TRBJ1-1; V gene: TRBV7-9
CDR3 protein: CASSGDTSNTEAFF; CDR3 length: 14; J gene: TRBJ1-1; V gene: TRBV9
CDR3 protein: CASSPLRGQGITYNEQFF; CDR3 length: 18; J gene: TRBJ2-1; V gene: TRBV6-6